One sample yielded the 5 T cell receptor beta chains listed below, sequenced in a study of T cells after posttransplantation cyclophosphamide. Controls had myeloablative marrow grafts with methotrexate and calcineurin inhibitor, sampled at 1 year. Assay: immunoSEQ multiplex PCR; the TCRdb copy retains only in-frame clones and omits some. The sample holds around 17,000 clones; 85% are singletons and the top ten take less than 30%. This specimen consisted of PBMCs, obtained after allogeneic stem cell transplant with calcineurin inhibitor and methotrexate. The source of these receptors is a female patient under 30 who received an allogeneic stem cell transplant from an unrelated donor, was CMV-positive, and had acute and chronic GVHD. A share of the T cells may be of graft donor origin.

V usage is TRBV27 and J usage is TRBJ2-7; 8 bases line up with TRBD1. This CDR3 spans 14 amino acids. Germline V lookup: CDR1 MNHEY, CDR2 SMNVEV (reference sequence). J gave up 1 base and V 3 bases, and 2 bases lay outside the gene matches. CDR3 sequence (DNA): TGTGCCAGCAGTTTCGGGACAGGTTCCTACGAGCAGTACTTC. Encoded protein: CASSFGTGSYEQYF.

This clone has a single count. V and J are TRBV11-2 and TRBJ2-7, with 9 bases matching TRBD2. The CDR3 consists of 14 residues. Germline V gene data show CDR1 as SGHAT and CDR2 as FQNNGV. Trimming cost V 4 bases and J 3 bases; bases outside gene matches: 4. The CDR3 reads CASSYGLAYYEQYF. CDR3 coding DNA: TGTGCCAGCAGCTACGGACTAGCGTACTACGAGCAGTACTTC.

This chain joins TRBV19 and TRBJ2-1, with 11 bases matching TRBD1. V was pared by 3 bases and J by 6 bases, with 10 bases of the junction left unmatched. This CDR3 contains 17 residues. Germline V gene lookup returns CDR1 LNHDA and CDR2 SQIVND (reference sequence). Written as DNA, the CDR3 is TGTGCCAGTAGTATCCGGACAGGGGGCACTAGGGGCAATGAGCAGTTCTTC. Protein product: CASSIRTGGTRGNEQFF.

This CDR3 is CASSLELAGTYEQYF. The CDR3 region has the DNA TGTGCCAGCAGCTTAGAACTAGCGGGAACCTACGAGCAGTACTTC. The chain employs TRBV11-2 and TRBJ2-5, with 10 bases matching TRBD2. Matching the DNA end better, TRBJ2-7 makes the J call doubtful. The CDR3 consists of 15 residues. Germline V lookup: CDR1 SGHAT, CDR2 FQNNGV.

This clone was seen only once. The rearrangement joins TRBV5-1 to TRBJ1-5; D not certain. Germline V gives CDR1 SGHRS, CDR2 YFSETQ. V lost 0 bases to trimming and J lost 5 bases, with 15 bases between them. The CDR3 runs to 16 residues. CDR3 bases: TGCGCCAGCAGCTTGGCGGCAGGCCCTTCCGATCAGCCCCAGCATTTT. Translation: CASSLAAGPSDQPQHF.